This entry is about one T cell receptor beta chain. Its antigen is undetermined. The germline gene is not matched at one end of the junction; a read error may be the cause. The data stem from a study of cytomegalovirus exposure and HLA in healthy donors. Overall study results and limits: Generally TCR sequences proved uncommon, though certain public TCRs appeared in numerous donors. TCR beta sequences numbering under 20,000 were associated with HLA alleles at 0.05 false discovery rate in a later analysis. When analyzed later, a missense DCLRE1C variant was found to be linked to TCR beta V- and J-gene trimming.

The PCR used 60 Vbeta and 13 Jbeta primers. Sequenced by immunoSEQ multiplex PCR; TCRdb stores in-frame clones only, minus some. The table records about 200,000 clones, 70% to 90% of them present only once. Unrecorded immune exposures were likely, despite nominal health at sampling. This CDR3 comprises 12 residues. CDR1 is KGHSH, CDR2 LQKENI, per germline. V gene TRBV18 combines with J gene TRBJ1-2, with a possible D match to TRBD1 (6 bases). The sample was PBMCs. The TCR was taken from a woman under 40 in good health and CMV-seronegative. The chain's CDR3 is CASSPGAEGSTF. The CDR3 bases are TGTGCCAGCTCACCGGGGGCCGAAGGCTCCACCTTC.